This T cell receptor beta chain is drawn from a study of cytomegalovirus exposure and HLA in healthy donors. Whole-study results and caveats: Most observed TCR sequences were rare, whereas some public TCRs were detected in many donors. Subsequent analysis showed first-cohort TCR clusters tending to co-occur in more than 95 validation repertoires. Three CMV-associated chains proved CMV antigen-specific in vitro. The classifier, whose performance was assessed in both the original and validation cohorts, reportedly diagnosed cytomegalovirus status with high specificity and sensitivity.

CDR1 and CDR2 from the germline V gene are MDHEN and SYDVKM. The J segment lost 1 base and the V segment lost 6 bases, leaving 2 bases of the junction unmatched. CDR3 length: 14 amino acids. Sequencing used immunoSEQ multiplex PCR; TCRdb keeps in-frame clones, though not all of them. The table records approximately 190,000 clones, 75% to 90% of them present only once. About this clone itself: The antigen remains undetermined.

This clonotype was sampled from a man younger than 35 in good health and CMV-seropositive. Sequenced input: PBMCs. V is TRBV28 and J is TRBJ2-7, with 11 bases identical to TRBD1. In nucleotides, the CDR3 is TGTGCCAGCAGGGGGACAGGGGGTTCCTACGAGCAGTACTTC. Translation gives CASRGTGGSYEQYF.